This T cell receptor beta chain was observed in a study of blood T cell repertoires in COVID-19. Overall study context: Researchers got acute and convalescent COVID-19 samples from the United States, Italy and Spain. The cDNA or gDNA used as material had been derived from T cells, B-cell-depleted T cells, or PBMCs.

In the study's own analysis: Amplification with reference gene primers provided the estimates of nucleated cell counts. The data were produced by immunoSEQ multiplex PCR, yet TCRdb's version contains in-frame clones alone and is incomplete. The V and J calls and clone size are taken from that table; D and trimming were inferred from the DNA. The sample lists about 110,000 clones; 84% were seen once. V shed 4 bases and J 5 bases; nucleotides not matched to a gene: 14. CDR1 is MDHEN, CDR2 SYDVKM, per germline. The CDR3 is made up of 19 amino acids. The sequencing input was peripheral blood. The genes are TRBV28 and TRBJ2-2, with 12 bases aligning to TRBD2. The sequence came from a woman aged 80 or older with active or convalescent COVID-19. The CDR3 DNA reads TGTGCCAGCAGTTCCCGAAGGGCTAGCGGGAGGGCGGGTACCGGGGAGCTGTTTTTT. Protein product: CASSSRRASGRAGTGELFF. Full variable domain (missing parts from reference TRBV28 and TRBJ2-2): DVKVTQSSRYLVKRTGEKVFLECVQDMDHENMFWYRQDPGLGLRLIYFSYDVKMKEKGDIPEGYSVSREKKERFSLILESASTNQTSMYLCASSSRRASGRAGTGELFFGEGSRLTVL.